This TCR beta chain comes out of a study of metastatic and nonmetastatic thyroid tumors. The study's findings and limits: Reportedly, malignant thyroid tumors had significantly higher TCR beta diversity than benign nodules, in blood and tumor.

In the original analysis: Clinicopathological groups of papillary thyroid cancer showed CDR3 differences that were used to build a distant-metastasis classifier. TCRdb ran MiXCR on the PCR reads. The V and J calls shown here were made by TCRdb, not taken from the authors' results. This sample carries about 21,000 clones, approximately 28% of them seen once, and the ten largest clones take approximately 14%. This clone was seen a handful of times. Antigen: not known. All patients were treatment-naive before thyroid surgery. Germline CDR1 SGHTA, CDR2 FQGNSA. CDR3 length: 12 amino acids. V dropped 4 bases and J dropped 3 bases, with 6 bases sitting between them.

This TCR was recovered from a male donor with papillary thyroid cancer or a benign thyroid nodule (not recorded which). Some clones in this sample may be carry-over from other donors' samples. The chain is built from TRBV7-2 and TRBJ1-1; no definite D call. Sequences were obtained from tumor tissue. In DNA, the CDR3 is TGTGCCAGCAGCTCCCCCTACACTGAAGCTTTCTTT. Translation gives CASSSPYTEAFF.